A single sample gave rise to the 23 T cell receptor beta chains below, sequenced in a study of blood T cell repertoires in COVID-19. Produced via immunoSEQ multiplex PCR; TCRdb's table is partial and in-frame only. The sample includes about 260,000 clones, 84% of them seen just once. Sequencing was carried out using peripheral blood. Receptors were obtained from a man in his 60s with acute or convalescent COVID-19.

As DNA, the CDR3 is TGTGCCAGCAGACAGACAGGGTTAGGGTCTGGCTACACCTTC. It encodes CASRQTGLGSGYTF. This chain joins TRBV6-5 and TRBJ1-2; 7 bases agree with TRBD1. The germline V gene has CDR1 MNHEY and CDR2 SVGAGI. Trimming took 6 bases from V and 7 from J; bases not matched to a gene: 11. The CDR3 is made up of 14 amino acids.

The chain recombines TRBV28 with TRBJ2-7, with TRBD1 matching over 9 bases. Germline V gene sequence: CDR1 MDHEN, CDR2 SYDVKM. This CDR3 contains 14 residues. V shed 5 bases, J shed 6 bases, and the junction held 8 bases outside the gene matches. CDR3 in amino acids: CASSPGTGFSEQYF. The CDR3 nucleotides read TGTGCCAGCAGTCCAGGGACAGGGTTTAGCGAGCAGTACTTC.

The CDR3 nucleotides are TGTGCCAGCAGCCCACCTCACAGGAACACTGAAGCTTTCTTT. Translated: CASSPPHRNTEAFF. The J gene is TRBJ1-1, the V gene TRBV5-4, with unresolved D. V was clipped by 4 bases and J by 1 base, with 11 bases between them. In germline, CDR1 is SGHNT, CDR2 YYREEE (reference sequence). The CDR3 is 14 residues long.

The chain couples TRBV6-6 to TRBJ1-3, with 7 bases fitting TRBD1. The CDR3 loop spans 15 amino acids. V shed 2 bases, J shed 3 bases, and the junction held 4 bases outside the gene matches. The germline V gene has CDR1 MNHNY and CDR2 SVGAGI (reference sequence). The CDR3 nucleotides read TGTGCCAGCAGTTACCGACAGGGACGTGGAAACACCATATATTTT. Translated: CASSYRQGRGNTIYF.

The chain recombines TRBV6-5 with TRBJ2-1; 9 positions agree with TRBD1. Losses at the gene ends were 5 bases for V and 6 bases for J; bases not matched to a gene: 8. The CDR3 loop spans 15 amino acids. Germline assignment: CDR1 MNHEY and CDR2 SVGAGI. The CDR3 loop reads CASSPGQGAPNEQFF. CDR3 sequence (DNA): TGTGCCAGCAGTCCGGGACAGGGAGCGCCCAATGAGCAGTTCTTC.

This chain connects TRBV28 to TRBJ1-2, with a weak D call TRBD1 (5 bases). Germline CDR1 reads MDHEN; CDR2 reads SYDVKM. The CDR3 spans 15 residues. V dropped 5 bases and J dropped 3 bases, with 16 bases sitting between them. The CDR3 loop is CASSLPGRGDYGYTF. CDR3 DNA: TGTGCCAGCAGTCTACCGGGACGGGGGGACTATGGCTACACCTTC.

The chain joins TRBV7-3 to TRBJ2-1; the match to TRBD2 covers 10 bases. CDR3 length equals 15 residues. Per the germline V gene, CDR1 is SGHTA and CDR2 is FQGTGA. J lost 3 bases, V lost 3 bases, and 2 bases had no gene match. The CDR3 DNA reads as TGTGCCAGCAGCTTGGGACTAGCGTTCTACAATGAGCAGTTCTTC. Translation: CASSLGLAFYNEQFF.

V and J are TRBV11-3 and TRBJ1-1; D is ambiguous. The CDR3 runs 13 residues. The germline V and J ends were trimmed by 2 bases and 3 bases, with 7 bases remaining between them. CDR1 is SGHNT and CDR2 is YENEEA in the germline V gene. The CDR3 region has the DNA TGTGCCAGCAGCTTACTTAGTGACACTGAAGCTTTCTTT. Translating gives CASSLLSDTEAFF.

CDR3 protein: CASSLEASGGIADTQYF. The CDR3 bases are TGTGCCAGCAGCTTGGAGGCTAGCGGGGGGATAGCAGATACGCAGTATTTT. J is TRBJ2-3 and V is TRBV5-4; 11 nucleotides line up with TRBD2. This CDR3 spans 17 amino acids. Germline lookup yields CDR1 SGHNT and CDR2 YYREEE (reference sequence). The V and J ends lost 0 bases and 4 bases, in that order; junction bases with no gene match: 7.

The CDR3: CASKGGQHYNEQFF. The CDR3 DNA is TGTGCCAGCAAGGGCGGACAGCACTACAATGAGCAGTTCTTC. The rearrangement uses TRBV11-2 and TRBJ2-1; tentative D call: TRBD1 (6 bases). This CDR3 comprises 14 residues. From germline, CDR1 is SGHAT and CDR2 FQNNGV. With 7 bases removed from V and 3 bases from J, the gap between germline ends came to 13 bases.

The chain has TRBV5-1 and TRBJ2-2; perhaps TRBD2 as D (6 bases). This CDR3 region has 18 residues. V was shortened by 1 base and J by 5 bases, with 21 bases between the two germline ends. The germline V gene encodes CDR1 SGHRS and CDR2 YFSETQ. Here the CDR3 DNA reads TGCGCCAGCAGCTTGAGGACTCCAAGCGGGCGGTCGACCGGGGAGCTGTTTTTT. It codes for CASSLRTPSGRSTGELFF.

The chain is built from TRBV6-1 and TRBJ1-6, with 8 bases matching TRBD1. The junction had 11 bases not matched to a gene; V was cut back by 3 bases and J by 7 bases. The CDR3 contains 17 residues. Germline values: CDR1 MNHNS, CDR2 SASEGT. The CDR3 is CASSDRAGGGLNSPLHF. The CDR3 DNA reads TGTGCCAGCAGTGACCGAGCAGGGGGCGGTTTGAATTCACCCCTCCACTTT.

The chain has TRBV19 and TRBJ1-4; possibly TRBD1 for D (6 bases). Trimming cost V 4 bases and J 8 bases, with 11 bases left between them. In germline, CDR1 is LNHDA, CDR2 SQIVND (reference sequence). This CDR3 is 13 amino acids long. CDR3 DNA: TGTGCCAGTAGTACAGGGGAAAGAGAAAAACTGTTTTTT. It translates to CASSTGEREKLFF.

Here the CDR3 DNA reads TGTGCCAGCAATCCGTTCGGAGATGAAGCTTTCTTT. Its translation is CASNPFGDEAFF. This chain connects TRBV2 to TRBJ1-1; D unclear. The CDR3 extends over 12 amino acids. Trimming stripped 7 bases from V and 7 bases from J, with 13 bases between. Per germline, CDR1 SNHLY and CDR2 FYNNEI. The full variable domain, completed using reference TRBV2 and TRBJ1-1, is EPEVTQTPSHQVTQMGQEVILRCVPISNHLYFYWYRQILGQKVEFLVSFYNNEISEKSEIFDDQFSVERPDGSNFTLKIRSTKLEDSAMYFCASNPFGDEAFFGQGTRLTVV.

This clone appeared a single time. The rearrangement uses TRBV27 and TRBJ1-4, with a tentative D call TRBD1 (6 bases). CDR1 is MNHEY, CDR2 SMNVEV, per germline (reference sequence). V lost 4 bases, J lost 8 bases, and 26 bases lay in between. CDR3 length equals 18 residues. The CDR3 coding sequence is TGTGCCAGCAGTTCTCCTCTTAGAGCCCCCGGGACAAACGAAAAACTGTTTTTT. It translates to CASSSPLRAPGTNEKLFF. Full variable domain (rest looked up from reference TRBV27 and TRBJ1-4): EAQVTQNPRYLITVTGKKLTVTCSQNMNHEYMSWYRQDPGLGLRQIYYSMNVEVTDKGDVPEGYKVSRKEKRNFPLILESPSPNQTSLYFCASSSPLRAPGTNEKLFFGSGTQLSVL.

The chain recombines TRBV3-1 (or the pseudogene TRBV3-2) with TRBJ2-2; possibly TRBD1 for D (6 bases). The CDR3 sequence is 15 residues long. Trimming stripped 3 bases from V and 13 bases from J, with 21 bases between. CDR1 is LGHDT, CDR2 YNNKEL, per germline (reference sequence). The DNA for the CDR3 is TGTGCCAGCAGCCAGGTGACAGGTCCCGGCGGTCGGCTGTTTTTT. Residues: CASSQVTGPGGRLFF.

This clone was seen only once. The CDR3 is CAISEGAGTYEQYF. Written as DNA, the CDR3 is TGTGCCATCAGTGAGGGGGCCGGAACCTACGAGCAGTACTTC. The chain uses TRBV10-3 and TRBJ2-7; D perhaps matches TRBD1 (5 bases). The CDR3 is 14 amino acids. Germline-derived CDR1 and CDR2 are ENHRY and SYGVKD. The ends were cut back, 2 bases at V and 2 bases at J, with 10 bases in the middle.

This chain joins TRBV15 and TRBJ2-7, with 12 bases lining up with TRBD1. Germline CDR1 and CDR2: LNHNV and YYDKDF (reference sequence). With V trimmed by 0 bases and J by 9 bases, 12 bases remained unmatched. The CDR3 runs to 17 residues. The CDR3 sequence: CATSRDGTGTGGMVQYF. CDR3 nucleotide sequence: TGTGCCACCAGCAGAGATGGGACCGGGACAGGGGGCATGGTGCAGTACTTC.

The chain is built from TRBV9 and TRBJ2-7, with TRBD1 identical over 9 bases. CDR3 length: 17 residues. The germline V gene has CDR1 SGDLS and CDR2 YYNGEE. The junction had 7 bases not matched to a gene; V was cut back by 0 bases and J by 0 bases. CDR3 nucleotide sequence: TGTGCCAGCAGCGTAGCTTCGGGGACAGGGAGCTCCTACGAGCAGTACTTC. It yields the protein CASSVASGTGSSYEQYF.

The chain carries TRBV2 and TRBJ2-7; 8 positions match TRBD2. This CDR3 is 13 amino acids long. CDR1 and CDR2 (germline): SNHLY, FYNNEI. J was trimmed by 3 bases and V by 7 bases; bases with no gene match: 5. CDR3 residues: CASMGAGDYEQYF. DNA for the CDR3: TGTGCCAGCATGGGAGCGGGAGACTACGAGCAGTACTTC.

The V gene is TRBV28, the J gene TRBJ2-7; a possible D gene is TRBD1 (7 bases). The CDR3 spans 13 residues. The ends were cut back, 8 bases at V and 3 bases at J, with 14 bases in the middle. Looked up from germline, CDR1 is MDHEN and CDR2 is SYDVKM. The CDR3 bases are TGTGCCAGCTCCGACAGGGAGGTCTACGAGCAGTACTTC. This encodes CASSDREVYEQYF.

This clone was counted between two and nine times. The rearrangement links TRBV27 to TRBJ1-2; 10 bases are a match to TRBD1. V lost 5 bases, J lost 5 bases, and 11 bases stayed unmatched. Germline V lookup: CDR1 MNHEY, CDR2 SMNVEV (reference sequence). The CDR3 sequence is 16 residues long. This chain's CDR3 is CASSPGGTGVFYGYTF. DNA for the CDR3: TGTGCCAGCAGTCCCGGGGGGACAGGGGTTTTTTATGGCTACACCTTC.

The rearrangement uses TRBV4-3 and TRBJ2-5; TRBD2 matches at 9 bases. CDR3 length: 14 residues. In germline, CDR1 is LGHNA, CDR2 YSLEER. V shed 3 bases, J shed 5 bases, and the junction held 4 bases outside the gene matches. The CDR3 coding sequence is TGCGCCAGCAGCCAGGGCGGGAGGGACGAGACCCAGTACTTC. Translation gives CASSQGGRDETQYF.